The clone carrying this T cell receptor (beta chain) was observed a handful of times. Given a much more abundant clone one base away, this may be a read error. Other DNA sequences within the sample encode an identical CDR3. Trimming at V came to 5 bases and at J to 7 bases, leaving 2 bases not matched to a gene. The CDR3 has 13 amino acids. The V gene's germline CDR1 is SGHTA and CDR2 FQGNSA. The record originates from a study of shared clonotypes between healthy human individuals. Sequencing was performed with immunoSEQ multiplex PCR; in TCRdb, only in-frame clones are kept and a portion is missing. The table records approximately 940,000 clones, over 60% of them present only once.

The TCR was taken from a man younger than 30 in good health. This chain uses TRBV7-2 with TRBJ1-6; 7 nucleotides line up with TRBD1. Sample: memory CD4+ T cells sorted from blood. Sample subset: CD45RA-negative fraction. The CDR3 here is CASSPGQNSPLHF. CDR3 bases: TGTGCCAGCAGCCCGGGACAGAATTCACCCCTCCACTTT.